A selection of T cell receptor beta chains follows, all from one sample in a study of Graves' ophthalmopathy and Graves' hyperthyroidism. TCRdb recomputed calls from the multiplex PCR reads with MiXCR, one row per CDR3 protein. The repertoire holds hundreds of thousands of distinct CDR3 sequences, with 15% as singletons. Material for sequencing was peripheral blood. The source is a woman aged 18-29 years with stable Graves' hyperthyroidism. CDR3s include the opening cysteine and the closing phenylalanine or tryptophan. A D gene is named only where the DNA matches it firmly. For some rows the clone size is stated as once, few or many, or as a class when expanded; others skip it.

J | length | D | V | size | DNA | CDR3
TRBJ2-5 | 13 | - | TRBV6-2/TRBV6-3 | many | TGTGCCAGCACCCCCATAGCCGGTGGGACCCAGTACTTC | CASTPIAGGTQYF
TRBJ1-1 | 12 | - | TRBV20-1 | - | TGCAGTGCAGGGGGAGGGTCGGCTGAAGCTTTCTTT | CSAGGGSAEAFF
TRBJ2-7 | 12 | - | TRBV20-1 | many | TGCAGTGCCGAAGGCTCGGGGGTCGAGCAGTACTTC | CSAEGSGVEQYF
TRBJ2-7 | 13 | TRBD2 | TRBV24-1 | many | TGTGCCACCGCTAACAGCGGGGGCTACGAGCAGTACTTC | CATANSGGYEQYF
TRBJ1-1 | 16 | - | TRBV12-3/TRBV12-4 | - | TGTGCCAGCAGTGACCGGGAACAGATCGACCGATACGAAGCTTTCTTT | CASSDREQIDRYEAFF
TRBJ2-7 | 15 | TRBD1 | TRBV20-1 | few | TGCAGTGCGATCGACCGGGACAGGGGTAAATACGAGCAGTACTTC | CSAIDRDRGKYEQYF
TRBJ2-4 | 13 | TRBD1 | TRBV29-1 | many | TGCAGCGTTGCAGGGGGAAGCAAAAACATTCAGTACTTC | CSVAGGSKNIQYF
TRBJ2-5 | 16 | - | TRBV12-3/TRBV12-4 | few | TGTGCCAGCAGTTCCCGAGGGCGGCGCGCGCAAGAGACCCAGTACTTC | CASSSRGRRAQETQYF
TRBJ1-1 | 14 | - | TRBV6-2/TRBV6-3 | many | TGTGCCAGCAGTCCACATCCGGGGAACACTGAAGCTTTCTTT | CASSPHPGNTEAFF
TRBJ1-3 | 14 | - | TRBV20-1 | few | TGCAGTGCTGAACAGGACATCTCTGGAAACACTATATATTTT | CSAEQDISGNTIYF
TRBJ2-5 | 15 | TRBD2 | TRBV11-2 | many | TGTGCCAGCAGCAACAGTAACGGGGGGTTAGAGACCCAGTACTTC | CASSNSNGGLETQYF
TRBJ2-5 | 16 | - | TRBV24-1 | many | TGTGCCACCAGTGATTCAGAACTAGCCCTAGGCGAGACCCAGTACTTC | CATSDSELALGETQYF
TRBJ2-5 | 11 | - | TRBV24-1 | - | TGTGCCGCCGGGACGGGGGAGACCCAGTACTTC | CAAGTGETQYF
TRBJ1-2 | 14 | TRBD1 | TRBV6-1 | many | TGTGCCAGCAGGCGACAGGGTAGCGCCTATGGCTACACCTTC | CASRRQGSAYGYTF
TRBJ2-5 | 14 | - | TRBV9 | many | TGTGCCAGCGGCGTGGGCCCTGGGGAGGAGACCCAGTACTTC | CASGVGPGEETQYF
TRBJ2-7 | 11 | - | TRBV6-1 | - | TGTGCCAGCATCGAGGTCTACGAGCAGTACTTC | CASIEVYEQYF
TRBJ1-5 | 12 | - | TRBV6-2/TRBV6-3 | many | TGTGCCAGCAGTTCTACGCGCCAGCCCCAGCATTTT | CASSSTRQPQHF
TRBJ1-1 | 15 | - | TRBV7-9 | - | TGTGCCAGCAGCTTAACAGGAGGAAGGAACACTGAAGCTTTCTTT | CASSLTGGRNTEAFF
TRBJ2-7 | 15 | TRBD1 | TRBV15 | many | TGTGCCACCAGCAGTGGACAGGGGAGACCCTACGAGCAGTACTTC | CATSSGQGRPYEQYF
TRBJ1-3 | 16 | - | TRBV5-6 | - | TGTGCCAGCAGCTTGAGGGAGTGGGGGTTGGTTGACACCATATATTTT | CASSLREWGLVDTIYF
TRBJ2-7 | 15 | - | TRBV6-2/TRBV6-3 | many | TGTGCCAGCAAGAATGACCCGGGGGGCCCCCACGAGCAGTACTTC | CASKNDPGGPHEQYF
TRBJ1-2 | 15 | - | TRBV7-8 | many | TGTGCCAGCAGCCCCCGGACACAGTCTAACTATGGCTACACCTTC | CASSPRTQSNYGYTF
TRBJ1-2 | 12 | - | TRBV7-9 | many | TGTGCCAGCAGCTTCGGGGTTAATGGCTACACCTTC | CASSFGVNGYTF
TRBJ1-1 | 14 | - | TRBV20-1 | few | TGCAGTGCTAGCAAGGGGGGCTTAAACACTGAAGCTTTCTTT | CSASKGGLNTEAFF
TRBJ1-5 | 13 | - | TRBV24-1 | many | TGTGCCACCGGGACAAATAGCAATCAGCCCCAGCATTTT | CATGTNSNQPQHF
TRBJ2-5 | 16 | TRBD2 | TRBV20-1 | many | TGCAGTGCTAGAGATACAGCGGGGGGGTCTTGGGAGACCCAGTACTTC | CSARDTAGGSWETQYF
TRBJ1-1 | 15 | - | TRBV28 | few | TGTGCCAGCTTCTACCGCCTTGCAGGGAACACTGAAGCTTTCTTT | CASFYRLAGNTEAFF
TRBJ2-2 | 13 | TRBD2 | TRBV6-1 | many | TGTGCCAGCAGCCGACTAGCTACCGGGGAGCTGTTTTTT | CASSRLATGELFF
TRBJ1-3 | 13 | - | TRBV7-2 | many | TGTGCCAGCAGCTCAGGGACAGGAAACACCATATATTTT | CASSSGTGNTIYF
TRBJ2-7 | 12 | - | TRBV28 | many | TGTGCCAGATCCCCATGGGGGGACGAGCAGTACTTC | CARSPWGDEQYF
TRBJ1-1 | 14 | TRBD1 | TRBV14 | many | TGTGCCAGCAGCGGGACAGGGGAGAACACTGAAGCTTTCTTT | CASSGTGENTEAFF
TRBJ1-2 | 15 | TRBD1 | TRBV12-3/TRBV12-4 | many | TGTGCCAGCACACCAGCGGGACAGGAGGGCTATGGCTACACCTTC | CASTPAGQEGYGYTF
TRBJ1-2 | 12 | - | TRBV7-2 | - | TGTGCCAGCAGTATACAGGACAATGGTTACACCTTC | CASSIQDNGYTF
TRBJ2-7 | 16 | - | TRBV5-1 | - | TGCGCCAGCAGCTGGGATCCAGGACTGGGATCCTACGAGCAGTACTTC | CASSWDPGLGSYEQYF
TRBJ1-1 | 12 | TRBD1 | TRBV13 | many | TGTGCCAGCAGCCGCACAGGGGTAGATGCTTTCTTT | CASSRTGVDAFF
TRBJ2-4 | 14 | TRBD1 | TRBV20-1 | - | TGCAGTGCTGTCCGACAGGGCACCAAAAACATTCAGTACTTC | CSAVRQGTKNIQYF
TRBJ1-1 | 15 | TRBD1 | TRBV28 | many | TGTGCCAGCAGTTTTGGAGGGGGCGTGGGCACTGAAGCTTTCTTT | CASSFGGGVGTEAFF
TRBJ1-1 | 15 | - | TRBV4-1 | - | TGCGCCAGCAGCCAAGATCCGTACGGGATAACGGTCGGATACTTT | CASSQDPYGITVGYF
TRBJ1-2 | 16 | - | TRBV5-1 | once | TGCGCCAGCAGCACCGGCAGGACGACCAAGACTTATGGCTACACCTTC | CASSTGRTTKTYGYTF
TRBJ2-5 | 16 | TRBD2 | TRBV4-2 | few | TGTGCCAGCAGCCGCGGGACTAGCGGGGATCAAGAGACCCAGTACTTC | CASSRGTSGDQETQYF
TRBJ1-1 | 11 | - | TRBV29-1 | many | TGCAGCGTCTTTGGAGGGAGAGGAGCTTTCTTT | CSVFGGRGAFF
TRBJ1-2 | 15 | - | TRBV3-1 | - | TGTGCCAGCAGCCAAGATAGTCGGACGGTCTATGGCTACACCTTC | CASSQDSRTVYGYTF
TRBJ2-3 | 17 | TRBD2 | TRBV10-1 | many | TGCGCCAGCAGTGATCCCACTAGCGGGGTGGTTGCAGATACGCAGTATTTT | CASSDPTSGVVADTQYF
TRBJ1-1 | 17 | - | TRBV20-1 | many | TGCAGTGCACCCCGTTCGAAGGGCGTTTTCGGGAACACTGAAGCTTTCTTT | CSAPRSKGVFGNTEAFF